Presented here are 8 T cell receptor beta chains from one specimen sequenced in a study of cytomegalovirus exposure and HLA in healthy donors. Amplification used 60 Vbeta primers and 13 Jbeta primers. Only in-frame clones appear in the TCRdb table, and some are missing; sequencing was by immunoSEQ multiplex PCR. The sample carries 65,000 to 85,000 clones, approximately 80% recorded once. Source material: PBMCs. The source is a woman aged 40 to 50 in good health and CMV-seropositive.

This chain joins TRBV5-1 and TRBJ2-3, with 11 bases that match TRBD2. After removal of 1 base from V and 3 bases from J, the junction contained 10 bases not matched to a gene. The germline CDR1 and CDR2 sequences are SGHRS and YFSETQ. This CDR3 region has 18 residues. CDR3: CASSLRTLAGGATDTQYF. CDR3 sequence (DNA): TGCGCCAGCAGCTTGAGGACCCTAGCGGGGGGAGCGACAGATACGCAGTATTTT.

The chain links TRBV10-3 to TRBJ2-7, with D perhaps TRBD2 (5 bases). Germline CDR1 ENHRY, CDR2 SYGVKD. This CDR3 region has 12 residues. Trimming cost V 2 bases and J 4 bases, with 6 bases left between them. The CDR3 region has the DNA TGTGCCATCAGTGAGGCGGGTTACGAGCAGTACTTC. Encoded protein: CAISEAGYEQYF.

The chain recombines TRBV28 with TRBJ2-7; 10 nucleotides match TRBD1. The V segment lost 1 base and the J segment 7 bases; nucleotides outside the gene matches: 19. The CDR3 contains 19 residues. Germline-derived CDR1 and CDR2 are MDHEN and SYDVKM. Here the CDR3 DNA reads TGTGCCAGCAGTTTATTCTCTTCAAAGGGACAGGGGATTAGGTATGAGCAGTACTTC. The encoded protein is CASSLFSSKGQGIRYEQYF.

This rearrangement joins TRBV6-1 to TRBJ1-4; D may be TRBD1 (6 bases). The CDR3 extends over 12 amino acids. V lost 3 bases, J lost 16 bases, and 15 bases lay in between. Germline-derived CDR1 and CDR2 are MNHNS and SASEGT. The CDR3 region has the DNA TGTGCCAGCAGTGAGATCCGGGACATACGGTTTTTT. Translation: CASSEIRDIRFF.

The CDR3 region has the DNA TGTGCCAGCACTAAGGGGGCTAGCGGGGAATATGAGCAGTTCTTC. It encodes CASTKGASGEYEQFF. The rearrangement joins TRBV6-5 to TRBJ2-1; 9 bases are shared with TRBD2. The V and J ends lost 7 bases and 8 bases, in that order; junction bases with no gene match: 12. Germline V CDR1 and CDR2: MNHEY, SVGAGI. CDR3 length equals 15 residues.

The CDR3 reads CASRRGLNTEAFF. The CDR3 bases are TGTGCCAGCCGCCGCGGCCTGAACACTGAAGCTTTCTTT. The rearrangement joins TRBV7-2 to TRBJ1-1; the D is unclear. This CDR3 region has 13 residues. V was shortened by 8 bases and J by 0 bases, with 10 bases between the two germline ends. Germline CDR1 and CDR2: SGHTA and FQGNSA.

The chain uses TRBV4-1 and TRBJ1-2; D not resolved. CDR1 is MGHRA, CDR2 YSYEKL, per germline. There are 14 residues in the CDR3. Between the trimmed V and J ends, which lost 3 bases and 8 bases, there was a span of 16 bases. DNA for the CDR3: TGCGCCAGCAGCCAGTTGGCTACATCGAGGGGCTACACCTTC. It is translated as CASSQLATSRGYTF.

The chain joins TRBV7-8 to TRBJ2-3; 9 nucleotides agree with TRBD2. Unmatched junction bases numbered 11, after V lost 2 bases and J lost 5 bases. This CDR3 comprises 17 residues. Germline CDR1 is SGHVS and CDR2 is FQNEAQ. The CDR3, as DNA: TGTGCCAGCAGCTTAAGTAGGGGCGGGGGGGCGGGAGATACGCAGTATTTT. Protein product: CASSLSRGGGAGDTQYF.